The entry that follows covers one T cell receptor (beta chain) sequence. CD45RO-negative cells were positively selected for CCR7, leaving out terminally differentiated effector memory CD45RA+ cells. Recent vaccinations or acute infections were absent in the healthy HIV-negative adult donors. This entry belongs to a study of shared clonotypes between healthy human individuals. V was clipped by 1 base and J by 1 base; unmatched bases: 2. There are 15 residues in the CDR3. Germline CDR1 and CDR2: LGHNT and FRNRAP. Data came from immunoSEQ multiplex PCR; TCRdb stores just in-frame clones and leaves some out. Of around 1.9 million clones in the sample, around 93% were seen once.

The source of this sequence is a man between 18 and 35 years old in good health. Some clones in this sample may be carry-over from other donors' samples. The gene calls are TRBV12-5 and TRBJ1-2, with 8 bases matching TRBD1. Sequenced material: naive CD8+ T cells from PBMCs. In nucleotides, the CDR3 is TGTGCTAGTGGTTTGGGACAGGGGCATAACTATGGCTACACCTTC. Translation gives CASGLGQGHNYGYTF.